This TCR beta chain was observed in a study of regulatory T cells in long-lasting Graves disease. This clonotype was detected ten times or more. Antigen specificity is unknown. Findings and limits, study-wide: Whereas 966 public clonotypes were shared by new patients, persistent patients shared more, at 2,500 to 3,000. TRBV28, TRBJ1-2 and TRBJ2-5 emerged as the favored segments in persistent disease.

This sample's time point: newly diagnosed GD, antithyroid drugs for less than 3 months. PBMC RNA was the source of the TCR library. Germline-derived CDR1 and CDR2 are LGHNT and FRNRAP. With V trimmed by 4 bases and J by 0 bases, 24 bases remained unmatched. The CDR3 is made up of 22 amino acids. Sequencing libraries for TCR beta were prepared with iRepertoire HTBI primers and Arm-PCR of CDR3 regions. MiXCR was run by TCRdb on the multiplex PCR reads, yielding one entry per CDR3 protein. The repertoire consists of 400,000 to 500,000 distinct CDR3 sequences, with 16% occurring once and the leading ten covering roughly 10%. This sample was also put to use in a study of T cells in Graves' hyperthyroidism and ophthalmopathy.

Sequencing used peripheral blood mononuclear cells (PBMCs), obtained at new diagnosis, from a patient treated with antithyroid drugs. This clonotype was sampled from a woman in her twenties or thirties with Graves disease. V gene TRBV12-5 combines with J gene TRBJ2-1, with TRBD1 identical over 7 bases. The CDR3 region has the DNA TGTGCTAGTGGTTCCACCCCCGGGGACAGACCGATCCAAGTCCGCTCCTACAATGAGCAGTTCTTC. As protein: CASGSTPGDRPIQVRSYNEQFF.